Reported below is one TCR beta chain. The antigen is unknown. The CDR3 contains 17 residues. Germline loops: CDR1 SGHAT, CDR2 FQNNGV. V trimming: 1 base; J trimming: 2 bases; junction bases outside the gene matches: 2. Primers used in a second PCR of roughly 7 to 11 cycles were a sample-barcoded 5' primer and a J-beta primer mix. Every sample produced at least 2.5 million CDR3-containing paired-end reads. TCRdb independently ran MiXCR on the 5' RACE reads; one entry per CDR3 protein. The sample has about 940,000 distinct CDR3 sequences, under 50% seen once; the top ten hold around 15%. These data originate in a study of blood T cells in healthy people across ages. Study results and limitations: There were more naive CD4+ cells and higher diversity in long-lived donors than in aged donors. Age showed a roughly linear inverse relationship with TCR beta diversity per million T cells.

The donors, all healthy, were Caucasians living in Russia, aged roughly 6 to 100. This sequence was found in a man under 40 in good health. The chain employs TRBV11-2 and TRBJ2-1, with 13 bases identical to TRBD2. Sequenced sample: blood. The CDR3 here is CASSLVLAGGPYNEQFF. CDR3 in DNA: TGTGCCAGCAGCTTAGTACTAGCGGGGGGGCCCTACAATGAGCAGTTCTTC.